Included here is one T cell receptor (beta chain) sequence, with context. No antigen is known for it. Clones were sequenced by immunoSEQ multiplex PCR, and TCRdb holds only the in-frame ones, with some missing. The table lists under 200,000 clones, about 92% of them singletons. J gave up 6 bases and V 0 bases, and 15 bases lay outside the gene matches. The length of the CDR3 is 18 residues. CDR1 and CDR2 (germline): GTSNPN, SVGIG (reference sequence). This sample is part of a study of T cell responses to AZD1222 COVID-19 vaccine. Study-level points and caveats: Researchers report vaccine-associated CD4 TCRs spanning spike, with dominance at 160-218 and 743-854.

Material: peripheral blood, obtained 28 days after the second AZD1222 dose. This clonotype was sampled from an adult who received the AZD1222 COVID-19 vaccine. V usage is TRBV30 and J usage is TRBJ2-7; 12 bases are a match to TRBD2. The CDR3, as DNA: TGTGCCTGGAGTGTACGACTAGCGGGAGTCCATAGGGGAAGCGAGCAGTACTTC. Amino acids: CAWSVRLAGVHRGSEQYF.